This T cell receptor (beta chain) is from a study of T cell repertoires in cytomegalovirus infection (dated by TCRdb to between 2018 and 2021). For the wider study: Donor HLA type was relevant to the analysis, because carriage of CMV infection together with the matching HLA type was indicated by public TCR beta signatures. The investigation overall reported the following: In both this cohort and an independent cohort of more than 350 donors, the cumulative frequency of public TCR beta family members distinguished carriers of CMV infection plus the relevant HLA type. The ex vivo response was dominated by HLA-C-restricted CMV-specific TCR beta clonotypes, and the single most frequent clonotype in two of eight donors was supplied by these HLA-C-restricted clonotypes.

The CDR3 measures 13 amino acids from cysteine to phenylalanine. This entry keeps only the CDR3 DNA: 39 bases, framed from base 1. CDR1 and CDR2 were assigned from the germline V gene (reference sequence) as SEHNR and FQNEAQ. Between the V and J ends, shortened by 2 bases and 10 bases respectively, the junction contains 12 bases. In this sample, this clonotype turned up a few times. Its cognate antigen has yet to be identified. No much larger clone is present one base from it, and per-base qualities are unavailable. Sequenced on an Illumina HiSeq 1500. TCRdb passed the public sequencing reads through fastp at Q25 and MiXCR, retaining productive beta sequences. Rows are unified per CDR3 protein, each entry keeping the most common DNA and genes. This sample gives around 330,000 distinct CDR3 sequences in total; about a sixth of them show up just once. The biggest ten clones account for around 12% of the sample.

The rearranged chain carries TRBV7-9 and TRBJ2-1; the D call is tentative, TRBD1 or TRBD2, as each matches 5 bases. Sequencing was done on a sample of PBMCs. The TCR originated in a human donor in good health (CMV status not recorded). Some clones in this sample may be carry-over from other donors' samples. The CDR3 region reads CASSLSGGKEQFF. The nucleotides read TGTGCCAGCAGCTTAAGTGGGGGAAAAGAGCAGTTCTTC.